The 24 T cell receptor beta chains below come from one sample, sequenced in a study of post-analysis software for immune sequencing data (dated by TCRdb to 2015 to 2017). The library was made by PCR. Sequencing took place on an Illumina HiSeq 2500. Unique molecular identifiers were incorporated into TCR beta cDNA libraries to reduce PCR and sequencing biases. The public reads were reprocessed in TCRdb via fastp at Q25 and MiXCR, keeping in-frame beta chains. Each record represents a unique CDR3 protein, reported with the most common genes and DNA among its rows. The sample yields some 700,000 distinct CDR3 sequences; approximately 60% were counted once. 10% to 12% of the sample is in the top ten clones. What the study reported, not specific to this receptor: Four or five TRBV segments, including TRBV5-6, TRBV5-1 and TRBV20-1, were significantly more frequent in patients than controls.

These receptors' antigens are unknown. The sequenced material came from blood. These receptors were obtained from a girl aged 2 to 9 with multiple sclerosis.

This clonotype has only a few counts. CDR3 amino acids: CSVVGLTGFEGNYGYTF. The CDR3 DNA reads TGCAGCGTTGTAGGACTCACGGGGTTCGAGGGTAACTATGGCTACACCTTC. The V call is TRBV29-1, the J call TRBJ1-2; D uncertain. The CDR3 sequence is 17 residues long. V was shortened by 4 bases and J by 1 base, with 22 bases between the two germline ends. CDR1 is SQVTM and CDR2 is ANQGSEA in the germline V gene. Looking up the rest from reference TRBV29-1 and TRBJ1-2 gives the full variable domain: SAVISQKPSRDICQRGTSLTIQCQVDSQVTMMFWYRQQPGQSLTLIATANQGSEATYESGFVIDKFPISRPNLTFSTLTVSNMSPEDSSIYLCSVVGLTGFEGNYGYTFGSGTRLTVV.

CDR3 nucleotides: TGCAGCGTTGATGAGAGCACAGATACGCAGTATTTT. Protein: CSVDESTDTQYF. The chain links TRBV29-1 to TRBJ2-3; D is ambiguous. CDR1 is SQVTM and CDR2 is ANQGSEA in the germline V gene. V lost 3 bases and J lost 0, with 4 bases in between. The CDR3 runs 12 residues.

This clonotype has just a few counts. The chain carries TRBV29-1 and TRBJ2-1, with 9 positions matching TRBD2. Germline CDR1 SQVTM, CDR2 ANQGSEA. With 5 bases clipped from V and 3 bases from J, the junction kept 5 bases outside the gene matches. The CDR3 runs to 14 residues. CDR3 DNA: TGCAGCGTTTTAGCGGGAGTTTTCTACAATGAGCAGTTCTTC. It translates to CSVLAGVFYNEQFF.

In this sample, this clonotype turned up a few times. The chain combines TRBV12-3 or TRBV12-4 with TRBJ1-2; perhaps TRBD1 as D (6 bases). This CDR3 is 15 amino acids long. The V end was cut by 5 bases, the J end by 6 bases, with 19 bases between. The CDR3 is CASSDGQRIPHGYTF. The CDR3 DNA follows: TGTGCCAGCAGTGACGGACAGAGGATCCCCCATGGCTACACCTTC.

The chain couples TRBV24-1 to TRBJ1-2; D gene unclear. CDR1 and CDR2 (germline): KGHDR, SFDVKD. This CDR3 has 14 amino acids. V was cut by 1 base and J by 2 bases, with 7 bases left in between. CDR3 residues: CATSDLTLNYGYTF. The CDR3 nucleotides are TGTGCCACCAGTGATTTAACACTAAACTATGGCTACACCTTC.

The V and J genes are TRBV20-1 and TRBJ2-1; D not resolved. The germline V gene has CDR1 DFQATT and CDR2 SNEGSKA (reference sequence). Trimming removed 5 bases at V and 6 bases at J, with 2 bases between. This CDR3 spans 9 amino acids. Written as DNA, the CDR3 is TGCAGTGCTGGCAATGAGCAGTTCTTC. It yields the protein CSAGNEQFF.

This clonotype was counted a few times. The chain is built from TRBV5-1 and TRBJ2-7; D is undetermined. The V end lost 4 bases, the J end lost 1 base, and 18 bases lay between the germline ends. This CDR3 has 16 residues. CDR1 is SGHRS, CDR2 YFSETQ, per germline. In DNA form, the CDR3 reads TGCGCCAGCAGCCCGGCCGGCCTTCGTAGATCCTACGAGCAGTACTTC. Its protein is CASSPAGLRRSYEQYF. The complete variable domain, with remaining parts taken from reference TRBV5-1 and TRBJ2-7, reads KAGVTQTPRYLIKTRGQQVTLSCSPISGHRSVSWYQQTPGQGLQFLFEYFSETQRNKGNFPGRFSGRQFSNSRSEMNVSTLELGDSALYLCASSPAGLRRSYEQYFGPGTRLTVT.

The V and J genes are TRBV6-5 and TRBJ2-5, with D perhaps matching TRBD2 (6 bases). The DNA end lines up better with TRBJ2-7; the J call may be wrong. The CDR3 totals 14 residues. Germline CDR1 MNHEY, CDR2 SVGAGI. The CDR3 nucleotides are TGTGCCAGCAGCCCGGGACTGGGATCCCACGAGCAGTACTTC. It is translated as CASSPGLGSHEQYF.

The rearrangement joins TRBV12-3 or TRBV12-4 to TRBJ2-3; D gene unclear. Trimming took off 2 bases at V and 0 bases at J, with 15 bases between the two ends. CDR3 size: 17 residues. CDR3 loop: CASSLNPRALSTDTQYF. The CDR3 region has the DNA TGTGCCAGCAGTTTAAACCCACGGGCACTGAGCACAGATACGCAGTATTTT.

This chain joins TRBV10-3 and TRBJ2-2, with a tentative D call TRBD1 (6 bases). V was trimmed by 4 bases and J by 13 bases, leaving 10 bases between them. CDR3 length equals 11 residues. Germline V gives CDR1 ENHRY, CDR2 SYGVKD. CDR3 amino acids: CAISGTGTLFF. The CDR3 DNA reads as TGTGCCATCAGTGGTACAGGGACGCTGTTTTTT.

The chain combines TRBV29-1 with TRBJ2-7; D not resolved. The CDR3 runs 12 residues. The V gene lost 4 bases and the J gene lost 4 bases, with 11 bases spanning the gap. Germline assignment: CDR1 SQVTM and CDR2 ANQGSEA. CDR3 sequence reads: CSVGYSVYEQYF. In DNA, the CDR3 is TGCAGCGTTGGGTACTCCGTTTACGAGCAGTACTTC.

This clonotype came up once. This chain links TRBV5-1 with TRBJ2-1; TRBD2 is a possible D gene (5 bases). CDR3 length: 15 residues. V was trimmed by 2 bases and J by 0 bases, leaving 9 bases between them. From germline, CDR1 is SGHRS and CDR2 YFSETQ. CDR3 DNA: TGCGCCAGCAGCTTTGTCCGGGGCTCCTACAATGAGCAGTTCTTC. It specifies CASSFVRGSYNEQFF.

This chain uses TRBV4-2 with TRBJ2-4; the match to TRBD2 covers 13 bases. This CDR3 spans 18 amino acids. Trimming at V came to 4 bases and at J to 1 base, leaving 7 bases not matched to a gene. Germline V CDR1 and CDR2: LGHNA, YNFKEQ. In DNA, the CDR3 is TGTGCCAGCAGCCCGGGACTAGCGGGGTGGGAGGCCAAAAACATTCAGTACTTC. This codes for CASSPGLAGWEAKNIQYF.

This clonotype has a handful of counts. The rearrangement joins TRBV12-3 or TRBV12-4 to TRBJ2-5; 15 bases align to TRBD2. The length of the CDR3 is 16 residues. V lost 5 bases, J lost 5 bases, and 6 bases stayed unmatched. Here the CDR3 DNA reads TGTGCCAGCAGTCCCGGGACTAGCGGGAGGTCGGAGACCCAGTACTTC. As protein: CASSPGTSGRSETQYF.

V is TRBV27 and J is TRBJ2-4; TRBD2 aligns across 9 bases. The CDR3 runs to 14 residues. Germline V CDR1 and CDR2: MNHEY, SMNVEV (reference sequence). The V and J ends lost 5 bases and 13 bases, in that order; junction bases with no gene match: 12. DNA for the CDR3: TGTGCCAGCAGTCCGTGGGCTAGCGGGACAGAGCAGTACTTC. Protein: CASSPWASGTEQYF.

This chain joins TRBV11-2 and TRBJ1-2, with D perhaps TRBD1 (5 bases). Germline V CDR1 and CDR2: SGHAT, FQNNGV. This CDR3 has 13 residues. The germline V and J ends were trimmed by 4 bases and 4 bases, with 10 bases remaining between them. The DNA for the CDR3 is TGTGCCAGCAGCTCCGGACACTTCTATGGCTACACCTTC. Its protein product is CASSSGHFYGYTF.

CDR3 nucleotide sequence: TGTGCCAGCCATAGCGGGACTATCTACGAGCAGTACTTC. Translated, it gives CASHSGTIYEQYF. The chain has TRBV28 and TRBJ2-7; 8 bases map to TRBD2. J gave up 3 bases and V 8 bases, and 6 bases lay outside the gene matches. Germline V gene lookup returns CDR1 MDHEN and CDR2 SYDVKM. This CDR3 is built from 13 residues.

This clonotype has more than one count but fewer than ten. V gene TRBV9 combines with J gene TRBJ2-4; TRBD1 agrees at 11 bases. The DNA end lines up better with TRBJ2-7; the J call may be wrong. The CDR3 runs 16 residues. Per the germline V gene, CDR1 is SGDLS and CDR2 is YYNGEE. CDR3 bases: TGTGCCAGCAGCAAAACTGGGACAGGGGGAGCCTACGAGCAGTACTTC. Protein product: CASSKTGTGGAYEQYF.

The chain employs TRBV20-1 and TRBJ2-4, with 14 positions matching TRBD2. Unmatched junction bases numbered 10, after V lost 5 bases and J lost 7 bases. CDR1 is DFQATT, CDR2 SNEGSKA, per germline (reference sequence). There are 16 residues in the CDR3. The CDR3 DNA is TGCAGTGCTCCGGTAGCTGGGACTAGCGGGGGTAACATTCAGTACTTC. Translation: CSAPVAGTSGGNIQYF.

The rearrangement joins TRBV12-3 or TRBV12-4 to TRBJ2-5; 11 nucleotides agree with TRBD2. After removal of 6 bases from V and 2 bases from J, the junction contained 5 bases not matched to a gene. This CDR3 is 15 amino acids long. The CDR3 coding sequence is TGTGCCAGCAGGCCGGGACTAGCGGCTCAAGAGACCCAGTACTTC. This sequence encodes CASRPGLAAQETQYF.

Only a few counts were recorded for this clonotype. V gene TRBV6-2 or TRBV6-3 combines with J gene TRBJ2-7; a possible D gene is TRBD2 (6 bases). V dropped 6 bases and J dropped 4 bases, with 13 bases sitting between them. The germline V gene has CDR1 MNHEY and CDR2 SVGEGT. The CDR3 runs 13 residues. The CDR3 bases are TGTGCCAGCAGCCGACTAGAAGGTTACGAGCAGTACTTC. Its protein is CASSRLEGYEQYF.

The chain carries TRBV5-1 and TRBJ2-4; D might be TRBD1 (5 bases). Judging by the DNA end, TRBJ2-7 fits better; the J call may be wrong. Germline V CDR1 and CDR2: SGHRS, YFSETQ. This CDR3 has 13 amino acids. This CDR3 is CASSSRVSYEQYF. As DNA, the CDR3 is TGCGCCAGCAGCTCCAGGGTTTCCTACGAGCAGTACTTC.

The V gene is TRBV10-3, the J gene TRBJ2-5, with D tentatively TRBD2 (6 bases). Germline CDR1 ENHRY, CDR2 SYGVKD. Between the trimmed V and J ends, which lost 0 bases and 1 base, there was a span of 6 bases. The CDR3 covers 14 residues. The CDR3 here is CAISESAGQETQYF. The CDR3 nucleotides read TGTGCCATCAGTGAGTCAGCGGGCCAAGAGACCCAGTACTTC.

In this sample, this clonotype turned up many times. This rearrangement joins TRBV6-5 to TRBJ1-2; D call uncertain. CDR1 is MNHEY and CDR2 is SVGAGI in the germline V gene. The CDR3 length is 12 residues. Between the trimmed V and J ends, which lost 0 bases and 2 bases, there was a span of 1 base. The CDR3 sequence: CASSYSNYGYTF. The CDR3 region has the DNA TGTGCCAGCAGTTACTCGAACTATGGCTACACCTTC.